This T cell receptor beta chain was identified in a study of glioma-infiltrating T cells (dated by TCRdb to the mid-2010s). About the study as a whole: Glioma tissue, non-neoplastic brain tissue and matched peripheral blood mononuclear cells were used as sources from which TCR alpha- and beta-chain repertoires were sequenced. To measure how far tissue and blood T-cell populations diverged, each tissue-infiltrating repertoire was compared against the peripheral blood repertoire of the same patient. The paired cohort comprised three low-grade glioma patients, 7 or 8 primary glioblastoma patients and three non-glioma patients contributing non-neoplastic brain tissue.

This clonotype was counted between two and nine times. The antigen this receptor binds is unknown. One base away there is no much larger clone; base qualities are not given. The iRepertoire nested amplicon-rescue multiplex PCR (arm-PCR) platform was used to amplify TCR alpha and beta CDR3 regions from RNA. The input for one-step reverse transcription and amplification was 100-400 ng of tissue mRNA or PBMC total RNA. Following bead purification, Illumina adapters were added by a secondary multiplex PCR, and the libraries were gel-purified between 200 and 400 bp. Libraries carried internal 6-nucleotide barcodes used for demultiplexing. Sequencing of the libraries was done on an Illumina MiSeq using 2x220 or 2x250 nucleotide paired-end reads. As for how the authors treated the data: FLASH 1.2.11 was used to merge paired reads, and BWA-MEM then aligned the reads to the GRCh37 human genome before TRA and TRB reads were extracted. For V and J assignment, an IMGT-derived reference of cassette sequences and CDR3 motifs that included pseudogenes was used. Reads were translated in three frames, and productive CDR3s were defined as those with a C...FGXG motif and no stop codons. A clonotype was defined as a unique combination of a V-J cassette pair and a CDR3 amino acid sequence. Reads were filtered by Hamming distance, with the threshold set by the sequence error rate of each sample in mapped regions. TCRdb itself trimmed the public reads at Q25 with fastp, ran MiXCR and retained productive beta chains. CDR3 protein sequences are deduplicated, and each keeps its most common genes and DNA. The V and J calls follow TCRdb's processing rather than the paper's. The sample yields under 200,000 distinct CDR3 sequences; 43% were counted once. The top ten constitute roughly 5.2% of the sample.

General conclusions and limits of the study: Group comparisons rested on small numbers: three non-neoplastic, three low-grade glioma and eight glioblastoma patients. Tissue and blood shared very few CDR3 sequences, a result attributed to high CDR3 diversity and limited sampling. VJ-independent divergence between tissue and blood was below expectation in non-neoplastic patients but above expectation in all gliomas, especially low-grade gliomas.

Looking up the germline V gene yields CDR1 SGHTA and CDR2 FQGNSA. From its cysteine to its phenylalanine, the CDR3 spans 15 amino acids. Only the CDR3 part of the read is kept: 45 bases, read in frame from the first base. Relative to germline, V is 5 bases shorter and J is 0 bases shorter, with 13 bases between their ends. The sequence came from a human donor with low-grade glioma or glioblastoma, undergoing nonglioma brain surgery, or in good health (not recorded which). Sequenced input: glioma tissue, nonneoplastic brain tissue, or PBMCs (not recorded which). Rearrangement joined TRBV7-2 to TRBJ1-2; the D gene identity is not certain. The DNA sequence is as follows: TGTGCCAGCAGCCCGCGATCTGAAGCTAACTATGGCTACACCTTC. Its protein reads: CASSPRSEANYGYTF.